This T cell receptor (beta chain) appears in the sequencing data of a study of monozygotic twins with inflammatory bowel disease. General observations from the study: Differing T cell subtypes remained indistinguishable.

Per sample, reverse transcription was split into eight reactions. Template-switch reactions added UMIs with a 6-nucleotide sample barcode. After re-calling the 5' RACE reads, TCRdb lists one entry per CDR3 protein, DNA absent. The sample's table shows approximately 140,000 distinct CDR3 sequences. Germline V gene sequence: CDR1 MNHEY, CDR2 SVGEGT. This CDR3 has 16 amino acids. About this clonotype: Its specificity is not known.

Sequencing was done on a sample of blood. The rearrangement uses TRBV6-2 or TRBV6-3 and TRBJ2-7; there is no DNA to check the TCRdb D call of TRBD1. This TCR derives from a human donor with ulcerative colitis or Crohn's disease, or a healthy co-twin of an affected twin (not recorded which). The CDR3 protein is CASSYFGTGATYEQYF.